This T cell receptor (beta chain) was recovered during a study of T cells after somatic rescue of genetic block. The method was immunoSEQ multiplex PCR; TCRdb's version includes in-frame clones alone and lacks a portion of them. Here the sample spans tens of thousands of clones, roughly 96% being singletons. Sequencing was done on a sample of peripheral blood mononuclear cells (PBMCs). The sequence was collected from a child less than two years old.

CDR3 protein: CASGQSGANVLTF. The DNA for the CDR3 is TGTGCCAGCGGACAGTCTGGGGCCAACGTCCTGACTTTC. The J gene is TRBJ2-6, the V gene TRBV27, with D possibly being TRBD1 (6 bases). Trimming removed 8 bases at V and 1 base at J, with 6 bases between. The germline CDR1 and CDR2 sequences are MNHEY and SMNVEV (reference sequence). This CDR3 has 13 residues.